These 2 T cell receptor beta chains were sequenced from one sample in a study of T cells in Graves' hyperthyroidism and ophthalmopathy. RNA transcripts were the template for amplifying TCR beta CDR3 regions. A first-round RT-PCR of the TCR CDR3 used the HTBI primer set. TCRdb re-analysed the multiplex PCR reads in MiXCR, keeping a single row per CDR3 protein. This sample has more than 500,000 distinct CDR3 sequences, with about 16% found just once. The sample taken for sequencing was blood. The receptors originated from a woman in her twenties or thirties with Graves' ophthalmopathy.

This clonotype has a handful of counts. The chain carries TRBV6-2 or TRBV6-3 and TRBJ2-2; D unresolved. The CDR3 has 21 residues. The germline CDR1 and CDR2 sequences are MNHEY and SVGEGT. Trimming removed 0 bases from V and 5 bases from J, with 28 bases in between. The DNA of the CDR3 is TGTGCCAGCAGTTACTCTTTGCATTCCCCCAATTGGGCGTTACCAACCGGGGAGCTGTTTTTT. Translation gives CASSYSLHSPNWALPTGELFF.

This clonotype was seen many times. V gene TRBV3-1 combines with J gene TRBJ2-3, with no clear D. Per the germline V gene, CDR1 is LGHDT and CDR2 is YNNKEL (reference sequence). The ends were cut back, 1 base at V and 4 bases at J, with 6 bases in the middle. The CDR3 has 13 amino acids. In DNA, the CDR3 is TGTGCCAGCAGCCAAGCCCTTCCAGATACGCAGTATTTT. Translating gives CASSQALPDTQYF.